The present TCR beta chain was sequenced within a study of read filtering for tumor transcriptome and immune sequencing. Study information: DNase treatment preceded whole-transcriptome library preparation. Per sample, TCR-region reads ranged about 4 to 11 million by IR-seq, about 75 to 1273 by RNA-seq. Overall study findings and caveats: RNA-seq captured clonotypes less deeply and reliably than IR-seq. This fraction held mixed bone marrow immune cells after CD138-negative sorting.

Trimming removed 1 base from V and 4 bases from J, with 4 bases in between. The CDR3 has 11 amino acids. Germline V CDR1 and CDR2: DFQATT, SNEGSKA (reference sequence). This clonotype was recorded at least ten times. Its antigen is not identified. The library was built from around 400 ng RNA with molecular barcoded adaptors for alpha/delta and beta/gamma chains. TCRdb passed the reads through MiXCR, listing each CDR3 protein once. The data hold around 140,000 distinct CDR3 sequences, with about 13% observed a single time. The TCR originated in a donor over 35 with multiple myeloma. The chain employs TRBV20-1 and TRBJ2-5; D gene uncertain. The material sequenced was a population of CD138-negative cells sorted from bone marrow. The DNA of the CDR3 is TGCAGTGCTAGAGGGAGAGAGACCCAGTACTTC. It codes for CSARGRETQYF.